This is a list of T cell receptor beta chains from one sample in a study of early T cells in non-severe SARS-CoV-2 infection. TCRdb independently ran MiXCR on the 5' RACE reads; one entry per CDR3 protein. The table has 70,000 to 90,000 distinct CDR3 sequences, 10% seen once. The specimen comprised whole blood, sampled at baseline. These receptors were taken from an adult who was a healthcare worker with PCR-confirmed SARS-CoV-2 infection or an uninfected control (not recorded which). Each CDR3 is given with its conserved first and last residue. The D gene is left open where the match is weak. Expanded clones are given a class, and other clones once, few, many or no size at all.

DNA,CDR3,size,V,J,D
TGTGCCAGCAGCCATCTAGCGCCCAATGAGCAGTTCTTC,CASSHLAPNEQFF,NA,TRBV7-9,TRBJ2-1,NA
TGTGCCAGCAGCCCTCGCTTCGGCGTTGTCGCAGATACGCAGTATTTT,CASSPRFGVVADTQYF,NA,TRBV6-4,TRBJ2-3,NA
TGCGCCAGCCTCCCTGCCAGGGCGGGCGGGGAGCTGTTTTTT,CASLPARAGGELFF,few,TRBV23-1,TRBJ2-2,NA
TGTGCCAGCAGTGAACTTCAAGTAGCGGGAGGCTACGAGCAGTACTTC,CASSELQVAGGYEQYF,many,TRBV6-1,TRBJ2-7,TRBD2
TGTGCCAGCAGCTTAGTGGTTGGGGGAGGCTACACCTTC,CASSLVVGGGYTF,many,TRBV11-2,TRBJ1-2,NA
TGCAGTGCTGGCGGGAGCAATGAGCAGTTCTTC,CSAGGSNEQFF,many,TRBV20-1,TRBJ2-1,TRBD2
TGTGCCAGCACTCTAGTACCGGGACAGGGTTTCACAGATACGCAGTATTTT,CASTLVPGQGFTDTQYF,many,TRBV7-6,TRBJ2-3,TRBD1
TGTGCCAGCAGCCAAGTAAATTCCAACGGGGAGCTGTTTTTT,CASSQVNSNGELFF,NA,TRBV3-1,TRBJ2-2,NA
TGTGCCAGCAGCCCGGGACTAGCGGGACTTTACGAGCAGTACTTC,CASSPGLAGLYEQYF,many,TRBV28,TRBJ2-7,TRBD2
TGTGCCAGCAGTCCCCCCCGACAGGTTATAGTCTACGAGCAGTACTTC,CASSPPRQVIVYEQYF,few,TRBV2,TRBJ2-7,NA
TGTGCCAGCAGGACTAGCGGGACTGAGACCCAGTACTTC,CASRTSGTETQYF,many,TRBV28,TRBJ2-5,TRBD2
TGTGCCAGCAGCGCCGGGGGGACTAGTAAAAATGAGCAGTTCTTC,CASSAGGTSKNEQFF,few,TRBV5-4,TRBJ2-1,TRBD2
TGTGCCACCACAGCGACCCATTCGAACACTGAAGCTTTCTTT,CATTATHSNTEAFF,NA,TRBV2,TRBJ1-1,NA
TGTGCCAGCAGCAAAGGGGGGACGAGTCAGCCCCAGCATTTT,CASSKGGTSQPQHF,NA,TRBV21-1,TRBJ1-5,NA
TGCAGTGCTGACCCCGAGCGGGGGACTAAGGAGCAGTACTTC,CSADPERGTKEQYF,few,TRBV20-1,TRBJ2-7,TRBD2